This T cell receptor (beta chain) was documented in a study of shared clonotypes between healthy human individuals. Once extracted for a subset, genomic DNA was divided evenly among several immunoSEQ plates. Repertoires were generated with immunoSEQ multiplex PCR, while TCRdb's copy carries only in-frame clones and drops some. This sample has 950,000 to 1,300,000 clones, with under 80% found just once. This clone has only a few counts. The CDR3 totals 16 residues. The germline CDR1 and CDR2 sequences are SEHNR and FQNEAQ (reference sequence). Trimming stripped 4 bases from V and 0 bases from J, with 15 bases between.

The rearrangement links TRBV7-9 to TRBJ2-5, with D tentatively TRBD1 or TRBD2 (5 bases each). Sequenced material: memory CD4+ T cells sorted from blood. Subset indicated: CD45RA-negative fraction. This TCR was sampled from a man between 18 and 35 years old in good health. CDR3 DNA: TGTGCCAGCAGCTCGGTAGGGACGGCTTACCAAGAGACCCAGTACTTC. It codes for CASSSVGTAYQETQYF.